This T cell receptor (beta chain) emerged from a study of T-cell reconstitution after alpha-beta-depleted transplantation in children. Notes on the study in general: The study reportedly traced alpha-beta T cells about two months after transplant to several hundred expanded graft clones. A year had passed since transplant, and T-cell counts and diversity by then came mostly from newly produced T cells.

To note about this clonotype: The target antigen is unknown. The junction departs from germline at one end; a sequencing error may be responsible.

Library preparation (for TCRbeta) was performed with unique molecular identifiers. TCRdb reanalysed the PCR reads using MiXCR and keeps one entry per CDR3 protein. The sample lists more than 400,000 distinct CDR3 sequences; approximately 42% were seen once. The CDR3 runs 15 residues. Germline V gene sequence: CDR1 KGHSH, CDR2 LQKENI. The rearrangement uses TRBV18 and TRBJ2-7; TRBD1 matches at 9 bases. The material sequenced was PBMCs, taken before TCRalphabeta/CD19-depleted stem cell transplant. This TCR was sampled from a girl aged 2-10 years with aplastic anemia, due to receive a stem cell transplant. For the CDR3, the DNA is TGTGCCAGCTCACCCGGGACAGGGAGCTCCTACGCGCAGTACTTC. Residues: CASSPGTGSSYAQYF.